A single sample is the source of the 18 T cell receptor beta chains below, sequenced in a study of blood T cell repertoires in COVID-19. Profiling relied on immunoSEQ multiplex PCR, and the TCRdb table lists in-frame clones only, not all of them. The sample has 310,000 or so clones; about 86% are singletons. The sequenced sample consisted of peripheral blood. The origin of the receptors is a woman between 25 and 40 years old who had recovered from COVID-19.

The gene calls are TRBV6-6 and TRBJ1-4, with 9 bases matching TRBD1. Germline loops: CDR1 MNHNY, CDR2 SVGAGI (reference sequence). CDR3 size: 15 residues. The junction had 2 bases not matched to a gene; V was cut back by 6 bases and J by 0 bases. As DNA, the CDR3 is TGTGCCAGCAGAGACAGGGGGGCAACTAATGAAAAACTGTTTTTT. The encoded protein is CASRDRGATNEKLFF.

This clone has just a few counts. The chain uses TRBV4-3 and TRBJ1-1, with D maybe TRBD1 (5 bases). Germline values: CDR1 LGHNA, CDR2 YSLEER. Trimming shortened V by 2 bases and J by 7 bases, and 11 bases separated the two germline ends. The CDR3 extends over 13 amino acids. The CDR3 coding sequence is TGCGCCAGCAGCCAACTCGGGGGGGATGAAGCTTTCTTT. Amino acids: CASSQLGGDEAFF.

The V call is TRBV11-2, the J call TRBJ1-2; D gene ambiguous. V was clipped by 1 base and J by 6 bases, with 9 bases between them. The CDR3 sequence is 13 residues long. Germline lookup yields CDR1 SGHAT and CDR2 FQNNGV. The CDR3 DNA reads TGTGCCAGCAGCTTAGTCCAGGAGGATGGCTACACCTTC. Translating it yields CASSLVQEDGYTF.

This clone was counted only a few times. The V call is TRBV6-6, the J call TRBJ1-1; D remains ambiguous. Trimming removed 2 bases at V and 11 bases at J, with 12 bases between. The V gene's germline CDR1 is MNHNY and CDR2 SVGAGI (reference sequence). CDR3 length: 12 residues. CDR3 amino acids: CASSYEEGEAFF. In DNA form, the CDR3 reads TGTGCCAGCAGTTACGAGGAGGGTGAGGCTTTCTTT.

The gene calls are TRBV19 and TRBJ2-3, with a tentative D call TRBD1 (6 bases). Germline loops: CDR1 LNHDA, CDR2 SQIVND (reference sequence). Deletions cut 10 bases from V and 2 bases from J, with 22 bases between. This CDR3 is built from 16 residues. The CDR3 sequence is CATKMWGRGYTDTQYF. The CDR3 DNA is TGTGCCACCAAGATGTGGGGCAGGGGTTACACAGATACGCAGTATTTT. The entire variable domain, with the rest obtained from reference TRBV19 and TRBJ2-3, is as follows: DGGITQSPKYLFRKEGQNVTLSCEQNLNHDAMYWYRQDPGQGLRLIYYSQIVNDFQKGDIAEGYSVSREKKESFPLTVTSAQKNPTAFYLCATKMWGRGYTDTQYFGPGTRLTVL.

The V gene is TRBV5-1, the J gene TRBJ2-3, with 7 nucleotides matching TRBD2. From germline, CDR1 is SGHRS and CDR2 YFSETQ. After removal of 0 bases from V and 5 bases from J, the junction contained 15 bases not matched to a gene. CDR3 length: 18 amino acids. CDR3 DNA: TGCGCCAGCAGCTTGGCCCGGGACTATGCCTTCCGCGGAGATACGCAGTATTTT. Its translation: CASSLARDYAFRGDTQYF.

This chain links TRBV27 with TRBJ2-1; D call uncertain. Germline V CDR1 and CDR2: MNHEY, SMNVEV (reference sequence). With 2 bases removed from V and 14 bases from J, the gap between germline ends came to 16 bases. The CDR3 sequence is 13 residues long. The CDR3 DNA reads TGTGCCAGCAGTTTAAGAGGTGTACTTCGTGAGTTCTTC. It yields the protein CASSLRGVLREFF.

This clone was seen just once. The rearrangement links TRBV6-1 to TRBJ2-7, with D unclear. The CDR3 has 12 residues. The V end lost 2 bases, the J end lost 5 bases, and 7 bases lay between the germline ends. Germline CDR1 and CDR2: MNHNS and SASEGT. CDR3 region: CASSETNHEQYF. CDR3 nucleotide sequence: TGTGCCAGCAGTGAAACTAACCACGAGCAGTACTTC.

V and J are TRBV12-3 or TRBV12-4 and TRBJ1-2, with 9 bases fitting TRBD1. This CDR3 contains 13 residues. The trim removed 6 bases at V and 5 bases at J, leaving 4 bases unmatched. CDR3 DNA sequence: TGTGCCAGCAGGGGACAGGGAGGTTATGGCTACACCTTC. Its translation: CASRGQGGYGYTF.

V gene TRBV7-8 combines with J gene TRBJ2-1, with TRBD2 matching over 11 bases. This CDR3 spans 17 amino acids. Germline loops: CDR1 SGHVS, CDR2 FQNEAQ. The junction had 10 bases not matched to a gene; V was cut back by 4 bases and J by 5 bases. The CDR3 bases are TGTGCCAGCAGCTCCTGGGAAGGGACTAGCGGAAACAATGAGCAGTTCTTC. This translates into CASSSWEGTSGNNEQFF. Together with reference TRBV7-8 and TRBJ2-1, the CDR3 gives the full variable domain: GAGVSQSPRYKVAKRGQDVALRCDPISGHVSLFWYQQALGQGPEFLTYFQNEAQLDKSGLPSDRFFAERPEGSVSTLKIQRTQQEDSAVYLCASSSWEGTSGNNEQFFGPGTRLTVL.

This clone is deemed medium-sized. V and J are TRBV7-9 and TRBJ2-7; D is perhaps TRBD1 (7 bases). V was shortened by 5 bases and J by 3 bases, with 17 bases between the two germline ends. CDR1 and CDR2 (germline): SEHNR, FQNEAQ (reference sequence). This CDR3 is 15 amino acids long. The chain's CDR3 is CASSPQAGQHYEQYF. CDR3 coding DNA: TGTGCCAGCAGCCCCCAGGCGGGACAGCACTACGAGCAGTACTTC.

The rearrangement joins TRBV7-3 to TRBJ2-1, with 8 nucleotides matching TRBD2. Germline loops: CDR1 SGHTA, CDR2 FQGTGA. V lost 6 bases to trimming and J lost 8 bases; unmatched junction nucleotides: 6. This CDR3 is 13 amino acids long. In DNA form, the CDR3 reads TGTGCCAGCAGTCGCGGGGGGAGAGATGAGCAGTTCTTC. It translates to CASSRGGRDEQFF.

The chain combines TRBV19 with TRBJ2-7; D is perhaps TRBD1 (5 bases). The germline gives CDR1 LNHDA, CDR2 SQIVND (reference sequence). V lost 2 bases to trimming and J lost 3 bases, with 11 bases between them. The CDR3 consists of 14 residues. The CDR3 bases are TGTGCCAGTAGTATACAGGACAATCGCTACGAGCAGTACTTC. Translation gives CASSIQDNRYEQYF.

V usage is TRBV5-6 and J usage is TRBJ2-1; 7 bases map to TRBD1. CDR3 length: 13 residues. CDR1 and CDR2 from the germline V gene are SGHDT and YYEEEE. V was pared by 5 bases and J by 5 bases, with 4 bases of the junction left unmatched. The CDR3: CASSQDRHNEQFF. As DNA, the CDR3 is TGTGCCAGCAGTCAGGACAGGCACAATGAGCAGTTCTTC.

The chain combines TRBV18 with TRBJ1-1, with 7 positions matching TRBD1. CDR3 length equals 15 residues. J gave up 4 bases and V 2 bases, and 7 bases lay outside the gene matches. Germline V lookup: CDR1 KGHSH, CDR2 LQKENI. The CDR3 region has the DNA TGTGCCAGCTCACCAGGGCAGGGGGAAAGCACTGAAGCTTTCTTT. This gives the protein CASSPGQGESTEAFF. Combining the CDR3 with reference TRBV18 and TRBJ1-1 gives the whole variable domain NAGVMQNPRHLVRRRGQEARLRCSPMKGHSHVYWYRQLPEEGLKFMVYLQKENIIDESGMPKERFSAEFPKEGPSILRIQQVVRGDSAAYFCASSPGQGESTEAFFGQGTRLTVV.

The rearrangement links TRBV20-1 to TRBJ1-1; possible D gene TRBD1, 6 bases. The CDR3 is made up of 11 amino acids. V was clipped by 6 bases and J by 6 bases, with 11 bases between them. Germline-derived CDR1 and CDR2 are DFQATT and SNEGSKA (reference sequence). The CDR3 sequence: CSAPRGSEAFF. CDR3 DNA: TGCAGTGCCCCCAGGGGATCTGAAGCTTTCTTT.

This clone has just one count. This sequence joins TRBV7-6 and TRBJ2-2; 8 nucleotides align to TRBD2. After removal of 6 bases from V and 7 bases from J, the junction contained 10 bases not matched to a gene. The CDR3 spans 15 residues. Germline V gene lookup returns CDR1 SGHVS and CDR2 FNYEAQ. The CDR3 DNA reads as TGTGCCAGCAGTCGGACTAGCTGGGAGGGCGGGGAGCTGTTTTTT. The encoded protein is CASSRTSWEGGELFF.

The chain recombines TRBV6-6 with TRBJ2-6; D unclear. Germline V gives CDR1 MNHNY, CDR2 SVGAGI (reference sequence). The V gene lost 8 bases and the J gene lost 0 bases, with 14 bases spanning the gap. The CDR3 contains 16 residues. CDR3 DNA sequence: TGTGCCAGCCTTCTCCCCATGAGCTCTGGGGCCAACGTCCTGACTTTC. Protein sequence: CASLLPMSSGANVLTF.